These 25 T cell receptor beta chains were all obtained from the same sample, sequenced in a study of vaccination and CD4 T cells after COVID-19. Their specific antigens are unknown. Oncomine TCR Beta short-read sequencing was applied to DNA from cultured CD4+ T cells. Each CDR3 protein is one row after TCRdb ran MiXCR on the PCR reads. The table shows more than 25,000 distinct CDR3 sequences, with less than 80% occurring only once. The sample's treatment: approximately 10-day PBMC culture with coronavirus spike peptide pools or control peptides (ViraFEST assay). The source was CD4+ T cells from blood, cultured in vitro, collected after SARS-CoV-2 vaccination. The receptors were gathered from a human donor who received a COVID-19 vaccine.

The rearrangement uses TRBV14 and TRBJ2-5, with TRBD1 matching 7 bases. Looked up from germline, CDR1 is SGHDN and CDR2 is FVKESK. Trimming took 4 bases from V and 5 from J; bases not matched to a gene: 10. The CDR3 consists of 15 residues. CDR3 in DNA: TGTGCCAGCAGCCGATTAACAGGGGCGCCGGAGACCCAGTACTTC. This translates into CASSRLTGAPETQYF.

The genes are TRBV5-4 and TRBJ1-1, with 8 positions matching TRBD1. J lost 3 bases, V lost 4 bases, and 5 bases had no gene match. Germline assignment: CDR1 SGHNT and CDR2 YYREEE (reference sequence). The CDR3 runs 14 residues. CDR3 coding DNA: TGTGCCAGCAGCCCAGGGGGCCTCCACACTGAAGCTTTCTTT. Amino acids: CASSPGGLHTEAFF.

This chain links TRBV4-2 with TRBJ2-3; D is perhaps TRBD1 or TRBD2 (6 bases each). V was pared by 0 bases and J by 3 bases, with 10 bases between. The germline V gene encodes CDR1 LGHNA and CDR2 YNFKEQ. The CDR3 sequence is 15 residues long. DNA of the CDR3: TGTGCCAGCAGCCAAGAACGGGGGCTTACAGATACGCAGTATTTT. Residues: CASSQERGLTDTQYF.

The genes are TRBV25-1 and TRBJ1-6, with D possibly TRBD1 on 6 matching bases. CDR3 size: 14 residues. The V end was cut by 5 bases, the J end by 7 bases, with 12 bases between. The germline gives CDR1 MGHDK, CDR2 SYGVNS. The CDR3, as DNA: TGTGCCAGCAGTATAAAGGGGGACAATTCACCCCTCCACTTT. This codes for CASSIKGDNSPLHF.

This chain uses TRBV6-2 or TRBV6-3 with TRBJ1-2; no reliable D call. The V gene lost 10 bases and the J gene lost 6 bases, with 21 bases spanning the gap. The CDR3 extends over 14 amino acids. Germline loops: CDR1 MNHEY, CDR2 SVGEGT. The CDR3 reads CATKILGSQHGYTF. For the CDR3, the DNA is TGTGCCACCAAAATACTGGGGAGTCAACATGGCTACACCTTC.

J is TRBJ2-5 and V is TRBV7-2, with TRBD1 matching 10 bases. In germline, CDR1 is SGHTA, CDR2 FQGNSA. The CDR3 covers 15 residues. Trimming at V came to 7 bases and at J to 3 bases, leaving 8 bases not matched to a gene. The CDR3 DNA follows: TGTGCCAGCACCGACGCTGGGACAGGGGAAGAGACCCAGTACTTC. The encoded protein is CASTDAGTGEETQYF. The variable domain in full, with the rest retrieved from reference TRBV7-2 and TRBJ2-5, is GAGVSQSPSNKVTEKGKDVELRCDPISGHTALYWYRQSLGQGLEFLIYFQGNSAPDKSGLPSDRFSAERTGGSVSTLTIQRTQQEDSAVYLCASTDAGTGEETQYFGPGTRLLVL.

A few counts support this clonotype. The rearrangement links TRBV19 to TRBJ1-2; 8 nucleotides line up with TRBD1. The V gene end was trimmed by 0 bases and the J gene end by 7 bases; junction bases not matched to a gene: 4. The CDR3 is 14 residues long. Germline lookup yields CDR1 LNHDA and CDR2 SQIVND (reference sequence). CDR3 in DNA: TGTGCCAGTAGTATAGACAGGGGGCGGAGTGGCTACACCTTC. This translates into CASSIDRGRSGYTF.

This clonotype was recorded a few times. Here the CDR3 DNA reads TGTGCCAGCAGTTTAACGATATCAGGGTTGAACACTGAAGCTTTCTTT. Protein sequence: CASSLTISGLNTEAFF. The chain combines TRBV27 with TRBJ1-1, with D tentatively TRBD1 (5 bases). Between the trimmed V and J ends, which lost 2 bases and 0 bases, there was a span of 13 bases. The CDR3 is made up of 16 amino acids. Germline CDR1 reads MNHEY; CDR2 reads SMNVEV (reference sequence).

The chain has TRBV2 and TRBJ1-4; D gene unclear. Germline V gene lookup returns CDR1 SNHLY and CDR2 FYNNEI. V lost 5 bases to trimming and J lost 2 bases, with 12 bases between them. The CDR3 has 15 amino acids. In nucleotides, the CDR3 is TGTGCCAGCAGTTTTTTTCGTGGGACTAATGAAAAACTGTTTTTT. This codes for CASSFFRGTNEKLFF.

The genes are TRBV6-1 and TRBJ2-7; the D gene is possibly TRBD1 (6 bases). Germline V gene data show CDR1 as MNHNS and CDR2 as SASEGT. Trimming removed 8 bases from V and 5 bases from J, with 13 bases in between. There are 12 residues in the CDR3. The CDR3 coding sequence is TGTGCCAGCGGTGGGGACACGGACGAGCAGTACTTC. Amino acids: CASGGDTDEQYF.

CDR3 sequence (DNA): TGTGCCAGCAGTTACGCAGGGGTTGGTACCGGGGAGCTGTTTTTT. It codes for CASSYAGVGTGELFF. The gene calls are TRBV6-5 and TRBJ2-2, with D tentatively TRBD1 (6 bases). V lost 2 bases and J lost 5, with 12 bases in between. This CDR3 region has 15 residues. From germline, CDR1 is MNHEY and CDR2 SVGAGI.

The J gene is TRBJ1-2, the V gene TRBV7-9; 8 positions match TRBD1. V lost 5 bases to trimming and J lost 12 bases; unmatched junction nucleotides: 11. The germline V gene encodes CDR1 SEHNR and CDR2 FQNEAQ (reference sequence). The CDR3 is 13 amino acids. Here the CDR3 DNA reads TGTGCCAGCAGCGAGACAGGGGTAGCAGTCCACACCTTC. Protein sequence: CASSETGVAVHTF. Looking up the rest from reference TRBV7-9 and TRBJ1-2 gives the full variable domain: DTGVSQNPRHKITKRGQNVTFRCDPISEHNRLYWYRQTLGQGPEFLTYFQNEAQLEKSRLLSDRFSAERPKGSFSTLEIQRTEQGDSAMYLCASSETGVAVHTFGSGTRLTVV.

The genes are TRBV10-3 and TRBJ2-7, with D uncertain. Germline lookup yields CDR1 ENHRY and CDR2 SYGVKD. CDR3 length: 14 residues. Deletions cut 3 bases from V and 4 bases from J, with 13 bases between. CDR3 protein: CAISERAVLYEQYF. The DNA for the CDR3 is TGTGCCATCAGTGAACGGGCCGTTCTATACGAGCAGTACTTC.

V and J are TRBV6-1 and TRBJ2-5; D not resolved. Germline V gene data show CDR1 as MNHNS and CDR2 as SASEGT. The length of the CDR3 is 13 residues. The V and J ends lost 2 bases and 5 bases respectively, with 9 bases between them. The CDR3 is CASSELLMETQYF. As DNA, the CDR3 is TGTGCCAGCAGTGAATTGTTGATGGAGACCCAGTACTTC.

In its sample, this clonotype was seen a few times. The chain has TRBV7-2 and TRBJ1-1; no clear D gene. V lost 0 bases and J lost 1, with 6 bases in between. The CDR3 consists of 14 residues. Per germline, CDR1 SGHTA and CDR2 FQGNSA. In nucleotides, the CDR3 is TGTGCCAGCAGCTTAGCGCACACGAACACTGAAGCTTTCTTT. Protein: CASSLAHTNTEAFF.

The V and J genes are TRBV29-1 and TRBJ1-5; 9 bases are shared with TRBD1. Germline V CDR1 and CDR2: SQVTM, ANQGSEA. Trimming cost V 6 bases and J 2 bases; bases outside gene matches: 5. The CDR3 is made up of 14 amino acids. The CDR3 reads CSVGQGMGNQPQHF. Written as DNA, the CDR3 is TGCAGCGTCGGACAGGGGATGGGCAATCAGCCCCAGCATTTT.

V and J are TRBV7-2 and TRBJ2-1; D may be TRBD1 (6 bases). CDR1 is SGHTA and CDR2 is FQGNSA in the germline V gene. This CDR3 has 15 amino acids. Between the trimmed V and J ends, which lost 2 bases and 4 bases, there was a span of 12 bases. CDR3 residues: CASSLLGQGYNEQFF. CDR3 nucleotides: TGTGCCAGCAGCTTACTGGGACAAGGATACAATGAGCAGTTCTTC.

The rearrangement uses TRBV21-1 and TRBJ1-1. TRBV21-1 is a documented pseudogene. The CDR3 has 11 amino acids. The CDR3 reads CASRSDTEAFF. The CDR3 coding sequence is TGTGCCAGCAGGTCTGACACTGAAGCTTTCTTT.

The V gene is TRBV30, the J gene TRBJ1-2; no clear D. Germline V CDR1 and CDR2: GTSNPN, SVGIG (reference sequence). V shed 0 bases and J shed 2 bases, with 7 bases lying between them. The CDR3 is 13 residues long. CDR3 residues: CAWSVLENYGYTF. DNA of the CDR3: TGTGCCTGGAGTGTATTAGAGAACTATGGCTACACCTTC. Based on the CDR3 plus reference TRBV30 and TRBJ1-2, the full variable domain is SQTIHQWPATLVQPVGSPLSLECTVEGTSNPNLYWYRQAAGRGLQLLFYSVGIGQISSEVPQNLSASRPQDRQFILSSKKLLLSDSGFYLCAWSVLENYGYTFGSGTRLTVV.

The chain is built from TRBV6-4 and TRBJ2-5, with TRBD1 identical over 11 bases. The trim removed 4 bases at V and 4 bases at J, leaving 11 bases unmatched. Germline V gene sequence: CDR1 MRHNA, CDR2 SNTAGT. This CDR3 comprises 17 residues. The CDR3 DNA reads TGTGCCAGCAGTGTTCGGACAGGGGGCCCTCTGGGAGAGACCCAGTACTTC. This gives the protein CASSVRTGGPLGETQYF.

The chain has TRBV30 and TRBJ1-1, with D possibly being TRBD1 (5 bases). The V gene's germline CDR1 is GTSNPN and CDR2 SVGIG (reference sequence). V lost 4 bases, J lost 1 base, and 10 bases lay in between. The CDR3 runs to 13 residues. CDR3 nucleotide sequence: TGTGCCTGGACCCCCAGGGAGAACACTGAAGCTTTCTTT. It translates to CAWTPRENTEAFF.

V gene TRBV28 combines with J gene TRBJ1-2, with D possibly TRBD1 on 6 matching bases. The CDR3 loop spans 15 amino acids. Per the germline V gene, CDR1 is MDHEN and CDR2 is SYDVKM. The germline V and J ends were trimmed by 3 bases and 10 bases, with 21 bases remaining between them. The CDR3 sequence is CASSLVGPRTATYTF. The CDR3 coding sequence is TGTGCCAGCAGTTTGGTAGGTCCCAGGACAGCCACCTACACCTTC.

This clonotype was observed a handful of times. The V and J genes are TRBV12-3 or TRBV12-4 and TRBJ1-2, with D maybe TRBD1 (6 bases). The V and J ends lost 1 base and 8 bases respectively, with 11 bases between them. This CDR3 spans 13 amino acids. The CDR3 sequence: CASSLVNGGGYTF. For the CDR3, the DNA is TGTGCCAGCAGTTTAGTGAATGGGGGCGGCTACACCTTC.

The table lists this clonotype with a count of one. This chain joins TRBV6-5 and TRBJ2-7, with 7 bases fitting TRBD1. CDR3 length: 14 amino acids. V was pared by 0 bases and J by 6 bases, with 5 bases of the junction left unmatched. Germline loops: CDR1 MNHEY, CDR2 SVGAGI. The CDR3 loop is CASSYSRDSFEQYF. The CDR3 DNA reads as TGTGCCAGCAGTTACTCCCGGGACAGTTTCGAGCAGTACTTC.

This clonotype occurred once. The chain employs TRBV1 and TRBJ2-5; the D segment call TRBD2 is taken from the table without a DNA check. TRBV1 counts as a pseudogene. The CDR3 extends over 16 amino acids. The CDR3 DNA is TGCACCAGCAGCCAACCGGCCAGACTAGCGGGGGAGACCCAGTACTTC. This encodes CTSSQPARLAGETQYF.